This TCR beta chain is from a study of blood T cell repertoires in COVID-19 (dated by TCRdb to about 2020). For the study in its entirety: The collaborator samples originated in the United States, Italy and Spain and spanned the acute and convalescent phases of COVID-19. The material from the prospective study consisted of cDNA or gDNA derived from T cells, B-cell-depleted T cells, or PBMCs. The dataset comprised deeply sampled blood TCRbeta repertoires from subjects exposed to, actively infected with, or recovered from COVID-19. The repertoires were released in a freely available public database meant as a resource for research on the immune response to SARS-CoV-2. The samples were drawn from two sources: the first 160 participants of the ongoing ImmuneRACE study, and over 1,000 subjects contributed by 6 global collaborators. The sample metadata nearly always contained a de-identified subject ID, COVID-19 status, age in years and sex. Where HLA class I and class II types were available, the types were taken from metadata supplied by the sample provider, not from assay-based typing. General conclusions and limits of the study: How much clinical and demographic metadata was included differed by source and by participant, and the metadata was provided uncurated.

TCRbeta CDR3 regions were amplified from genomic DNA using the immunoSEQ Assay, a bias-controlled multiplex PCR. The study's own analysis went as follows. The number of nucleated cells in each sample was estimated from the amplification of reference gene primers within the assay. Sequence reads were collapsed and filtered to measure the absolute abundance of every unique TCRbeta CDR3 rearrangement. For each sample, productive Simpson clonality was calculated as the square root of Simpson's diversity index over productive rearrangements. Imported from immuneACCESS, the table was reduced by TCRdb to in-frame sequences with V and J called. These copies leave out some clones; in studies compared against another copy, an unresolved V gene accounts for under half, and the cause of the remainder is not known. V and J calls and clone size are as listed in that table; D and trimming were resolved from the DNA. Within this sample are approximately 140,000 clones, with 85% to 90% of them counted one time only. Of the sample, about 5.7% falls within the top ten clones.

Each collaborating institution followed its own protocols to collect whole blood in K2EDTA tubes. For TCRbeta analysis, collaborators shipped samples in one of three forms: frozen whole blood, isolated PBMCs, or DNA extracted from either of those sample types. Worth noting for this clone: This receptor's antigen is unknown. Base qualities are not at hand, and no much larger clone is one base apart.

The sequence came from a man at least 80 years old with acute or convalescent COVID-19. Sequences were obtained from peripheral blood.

The CDR3 sequence is CASSYVQGANEQFF. The DNA sequence is as follows: TGTGCCAGCAGTTACGTACAGGGGGCCAATGAGCAGTTCTTC. The chain is encoded by TRBV6-5 joined to TRBJ2-1, with 9 central nucleotides matching TRBD1. Counted from cysteine to phenylalanine, this CDR3 has 14 amino acids. The sequence is cut down to CDR3 DNA, 42 bases in frame from base 1. V is trimmed back by 2 bases and J by 6 bases, and the junction contains 2 bases that no gene match accounts for. CDR1 and CDR2 are read off the germline V gene as MNHEY and SVGAGI.